This is a list of T cell receptor beta chains from one sample in a study of CD8+CD57+ T cells in acquired aplastic anemia. TCRdb ran MiXCR on the reads and lists one entry per CDR3 protein. The repertoire holds around 200,000 distinct CDR3 sequences, with less than 50% as singletons. Sample: sorted CD4+, CD8+, or CD8+CD57+ T cells (not recorded which) from PBMCs. Receptors were obtained from a human donor with aplastic anemia. Both conserved end residues are part of each CDR3. The order of the fields is D gene, J gene, clone size, V gene, CDR3 DNA, CDR3 protein. A D gene is named only where the DNA matches it firmly. Clone size is shown for a subset of rows, as once, few, many or a class of expanded clone.

d_call: .
j_call: TRBJ2-1
clone_size: .
v_call: TRBV6-5
cdr3_nt: TGTGCCAGCAGTTACGGGCTGAGCTCCTACAATGAGCAGTTCTTC
cdr3_aa: CASSYGLSSYNEQFF

d_call: .
j_call: TRBJ2-2
clone_size: many
v_call: TRBV12-3/TRBV12-4
cdr3_nt: TGTGCCAGCAGCAAAGACGGACTCACCGGGGAGCTGTTTTTT
cdr3_aa: CASSKDGLTGELFF

d_call: .
j_call: TRBJ2-6
clone_size: .
v_call: TRBV19
cdr3_nt: TGTGCCAGTAGTGGACGACTAGGCGGGGCCAACGTCCTGACTTTC
cdr3_aa: CASSGRLGGANVLTF

d_call: .
j_call: TRBJ1-1
clone_size: .
v_call: TRBV18
cdr3_nt: TGTGCCAGCTCACCAGCGAAAACCTCGAAAGCTTTCTTT
cdr3_aa: CASSPAKTSKAFF

d_call: .
j_call: TRBJ2-1
clone_size: .
v_call: TRBV10-2
cdr3_nt: TGCGCCAGTTTACCGACCAGTGGAGGCTACAATGAGCAGTTCTTC
cdr3_aa: CASLPTSGGYNEQFF

d_call: .
j_call: TRBJ2-7
clone_size: many
v_call: TRBV30
cdr3_nt: TGTGCCTGGAGTCGGGGCTACGAGCAGTACTTC
cdr3_aa: CAWSRGYEQYF

d_call: TRBD1
j_call: TRBJ1-2
clone_size: once
v_call: TRBV11-1
cdr3_nt: TGTGCCAGCAGCTTAGGGGCAAACCAGGGGGTCAGCGGCTACACCTTC
cdr3_aa: CASSLGANQGVSGYTF

d_call: .
j_call: TRBJ1-5
clone_size: .
v_call: TRBV7-9
cdr3_nt: TGTGCCAGCAGCTCCTCCCCTGATCAGCCCCAGCATTTT
cdr3_aa: CASSSSPDQPQHF

d_call: .
j_call: TRBJ1-4
clone_size: few
v_call: TRBV19
cdr3_nt: TGTGCCAGTAGTATCCTAGCAACTAATGAAAAACTGTTTTTT
cdr3_aa: CASSILATNEKLFF

d_call: TRBD2
j_call: TRBJ2-2
clone_size: .
v_call: TRBV19
cdr3_nt: TGTGCCAGTGCTGGACTAGCGGCGAACACCGGGGAGCTGTTTTTT
cdr3_aa: CASAGLAANTGELFF

d_call: .
j_call: TRBJ2-1
clone_size: few
v_call: TRBV5-4
cdr3_nt: TGTGCCAGCAGCTTGGAGGGAGGCCCATTTCTTGTGCAGTTCTTC
cdr3_aa: CASSLEGGPFLVQFF

d_call: TRBD2
j_call: TRBJ2-3
clone_size: .
v_call: TRBV11-2
cdr3_nt: TGTGCCAGCAGCTTATCCGGGTGGGCGACTAGCGGGACAGATACGCAATATTTT
cdr3_aa: CASSLSGWATSGTDTQYF

d_call: .
j_call: TRBJ2-5
clone_size: .
v_call: TRBV7-2
cdr3_nt: TGTGCCAGCAGCCCTAAGCGGATCCAAGAGACCCAGTACTTC
cdr3_aa: CASSPKRIQETQYF

d_call: TRBD2
j_call: TRBJ2-1
clone_size: .
v_call: TRBV20-1
cdr3_nt: TGCAGTGCTGCCTCCGGGACTAGCGGGCTTGAGCAGTTCTTC
cdr3_aa: CSAASGTSGLEQFF

d_call: .
j_call: TRBJ1-2
clone_size: .
v_call: TRBV4-1
cdr3_nt: TGCGCCAGCAGCCAAGATCGTCAGGATAACTATGGCTACACCTTC
cdr3_aa: CASSQDRQDNYGYTF

d_call: TRBD2
j_call: TRBJ2-3
clone_size: .
v_call: TRBV29-1
cdr3_nt: TGCAGCGTTGAAGAGGGGACTAGCCGACGCACAGATACGCAGTATTTT
cdr3_aa: CSVEEGTSRRTDTQYF

d_call: .
j_call: TRBJ1-3
clone_size: many
v_call: TRBV9
cdr3_nt: TGTGCCAGCAGCCTCACCGACACGAGCTCTGGAAACACCATATATTTT
cdr3_aa: CASSLTDTSSGNTIYF

d_call: .
j_call: TRBJ2-7
clone_size: .
v_call: TRBV27
cdr3_nt: TGTGCCAGCAGTTTATCGGCCCAGGGACCCTACGAGCAGTACTTC
cdr3_aa: CASSLSAQGPYEQYF

d_call: .
j_call: TRBJ1-2
clone_size: .
v_call: TRBV5-1
cdr3_nt: TGCGCCAGCAGCTTGAATGCAGGGGCCTATGGCTACACCTTC
cdr3_aa: CASSLNAGAYGYTF

d_call: TRBD2
j_call: TRBJ2-1
clone_size: .
v_call: TRBV24-1
cdr3_nt: TGTGCCACCAGTGATCGACTAGCGCCCTCCTACAATGAGCAGTTCTTC
cdr3_aa: CATSDRLAPSYNEQFF

d_call: TRBD2
j_call: TRBJ2-3
clone_size: many
v_call: TRBV20-1
cdr3_nt: TGCAGTGCTAGGGGGGGGGAGGGAAGCACAGATACGCAGTATTTT
cdr3_aa: CSARGGEGSTDTQYF

d_call: .
j_call: TRBJ1-4
clone_size: .
v_call: TRBV2
cdr3_nt: TGTGCCAGCAGTAAGGACAGCTCTAATGAAAAACTGTTTTTT
cdr3_aa: CASSKDSSNEKLFF

d_call: .
j_call: TRBJ1-4
clone_size: .
v_call: TRBV14
cdr3_nt: TGTGCCAGCAGCCAAGAAGAGGGAATCAAACTGTTTTTT
cdr3_aa: CASSQEEGIKLFF

d_call: .
j_call: TRBJ1-5
clone_size: .
v_call: TRBV19
cdr3_nt: TGTGCCAGTAGTATATCCCTTAACCAGCCCCAGCATTTT
cdr3_aa: CASSISLNQPQHF

d_call: TRBD2
j_call: TRBJ2-7
clone_size: .
v_call: TRBV20-1
cdr3_nt: TGCAGTGCTATCCAGTGGGGACTAGCGGCCAACTACGAGCAGTACTTC
cdr3_aa: CSAIQWGLAANYEQYF

d_call: TRBD1
j_call: TRBJ2-2
clone_size: many
v_call: TRBV6-1
cdr3_nt: TGTGCCAGCAGGGGACAGGGGGCTAACACCGGGGAGCTGTTTTTT
cdr3_aa: CASRGQGANTGELFF

d_call: .
j_call: TRBJ1-4
clone_size: .
v_call: TRBV7-9
cdr3_nt: TGTGCCAGCAGGCGACCAGGGTACCCTGGGGAACTGTTTTTT
cdr3_aa: CASRRPGYPGELFF

d_call: .
j_call: TRBJ2-1
clone_size: many
v_call: TRBV20-1
cdr3_nt: TGCAGTGCTAGAGTAGGTAGCTCCTACAATGAGCAGTTCTTC
cdr3_aa: CSARVGSSYNEQFF

d_call: TRBD1
j_call: TRBJ2-5
clone_size: .
v_call: TRBV10-2
cdr3_nt: TGCGCCAGCACTACACAGGGGAAAGAGACCCAGTACTTC
cdr3_aa: CASTTQGKETQYF

d_call: TRBD2
j_call: TRBJ2-3
clone_size: many
v_call: TRBV2
cdr3_nt: TGTGCCAGCAGACTAGCGGGGGGGCTATTAGATACGCAGTATTTT
cdr3_aa: CASRLAGGLLDTQYF

d_call: TRBD1
j_call: TRBJ2-7
clone_size: .
v_call: TRBV4-3
cdr3_nt: TGCGCCAGCAGCCAAGGGCTCCCAGGGACAGGCCGCTACGAGCAGTACTTC
cdr3_aa: CASSQGLPGTGRYEQYF

d_call: .
j_call: TRBJ2-7
clone_size: once
v_call: TRBV7-9
cdr3_nt: TGTGCCAGCAGCTTAGAAATGTCCTACGAGCAGTACTTC
cdr3_aa: CASSLEMSYEQYF

d_call: .
j_call: TRBJ1-1
clone_size: .
v_call: TRBV5-1
cdr3_nt: TGCGCCAGCAGCATTATTACTGGTACCCAGGGGACTGAAGCTTTCTTT
cdr3_aa: CASSIITGTQGTEAFF

d_call: TRBD2
j_call: TRBJ2-3
clone_size: .
v_call: TRBV6-5
cdr3_nt: TGTGCCAGCAGTTTAGCGGGAATCGCAGATACGCAGTATTTT
cdr3_aa: CASSLAGIADTQYF

d_call: TRBD1
j_call: TRBJ1-1
clone_size: .
v_call: TRBV13
cdr3_nt: TGTGCCAGCACCGCGGACAGGGGGAACACTGAAGCTTTCTTT
cdr3_aa: CASTADRGNTEAFF

d_call: .
j_call: TRBJ1-2
clone_size: few
v_call: TRBV20-1
cdr3_nt: TGCAGTGCTACCATACCTAACTATGGCTACACCTTC
cdr3_aa: CSATIPNYGYTF

d_call: .
j_call: TRBJ2-3
clone_size: few
v_call: TRBV5-1
cdr3_nt: TGCGCCAGCAGCTTGGGTTCGGGGGCGCGGGTTACAGATACGCAGTATTTT
cdr3_aa: CASSLGSGARVTDTQYF

d_call: TRBD1
j_call: TRBJ1-2
clone_size: .
v_call: TRBV5-1
cdr3_nt: TGCGCCAGCAGCACTGGGACAGGGGGCTTGGTGTGGTATGGCTACACCTTC
cdr3_aa: CASSTGTGGLVWYGYTF

d_call: TRBD1
j_call: TRBJ2-7
clone_size: many
v_call: TRBV5-1
cdr3_nt: TGCGCCAGCAGCTTGGGACAGGGGGCCCTCTCCTACGAGCAGTACTTC
cdr3_aa: CASSLGQGALSYEQYF

d_call: TRBD2
j_call: TRBJ2-1
clone_size: .
v_call: TRBV20-1
cdr3_nt: TGCAGTGCGGCTGGACTAGGAGCCTACAATGAGCAGTTCTTC
cdr3_aa: CSAAGLGAYNEQFF

d_call: TRBD2
j_call: TRBJ2-7
clone_size: once
v_call: TRBV2
cdr3_nt: TGTGCCAGAGGAGCGGGGGCCTCCTACGAGCAGTACTTC
cdr3_aa: CARGAGASYEQYF

d_call: TRBD1
j_call: TRBJ1-4
clone_size: .
v_call: TRBV9
cdr3_nt: TGTGCCAGCAGCCTCGCAGGGGGTAGCGAAAAACTGTTTTTT
cdr3_aa: CASSLAGGSEKLFF

d_call: TRBD2
j_call: TRBJ2-3
clone_size: many
v_call: TRBV24-1
cdr3_nt: TGTGCCACCGCCCGGACTAGCGGGGGTAACACAGATACGCAGTATTTT
cdr3_aa: CATARTSGGNTDTQYF

d_call: .
j_call: TRBJ1-5
clone_size: many
v_call: TRBV10-1
cdr3_nt: TGCGCCAGCAGTGGCCAGGGACCGTATAGCAATCAGCCCCAGCATTTT
cdr3_aa: CASSGQGPYSNQPQHF

d_call: .
j_call: TRBJ2-7
clone_size: .
v_call: TRBV5-5
cdr3_nt: TGTGCCAGCAGCTTGGTCCGGGGTACCTACGAGCAGTACTTC
cdr3_aa: CASSLVRGTYEQYF

d_call: .
j_call: TRBJ1-5
clone_size: .
v_call: TRBV7-2
cdr3_nt: TGTGCCAGCAGCTTAATCGACAATCAGCCCCAGCATTTT
cdr3_aa: CASSLIDNQPQHF

d_call: TRBD1
j_call: TRBJ2-1
clone_size: .
v_call: TRBV4-2
cdr3_nt: TGTGCCAGCAGCGGGACAGGATTTATGTCCTACAATGAGCAGTTCTTC
cdr3_aa: CASSGTGFMSYNEQFF

d_call: .
j_call: TRBJ2-1
clone_size: .
v_call: TRBV4-1
cdr3_nt: TGCGCCAGCAGCCAAGAACCTGACAATGAGCAGTTCTTC
cdr3_aa: CASSQEPDNEQFF

d_call: .
j_call: TRBJ1-1
clone_size: many
v_call: TRBV5-5
cdr3_nt: TGTGCCAGCAGCTGGGGAATCATGAACACTGAAGCTTTCTTT
cdr3_aa: CASSWGIMNTEAFF

d_call: .
j_call: TRBJ1-3
clone_size: many
v_call: TRBV9
cdr3_nt: TGTGCCAGCAGCGTAGCAGGGGTATCTGGAAACACCATATATTTT
cdr3_aa: CASSVAGVSGNTIYF

d_call: .
j_call: TRBJ2-7
clone_size: few
v_call: TRBV15
cdr3_nt: TGTGCCAGCAGTTTTCCCTACCCCTCCTACGAGCAGTACTTC
cdr3_aa: CASSFPYPSYEQYF

d_call: .
j_call: TRBJ2-7
clone_size: .
v_call: TRBV7-8
cdr3_nt: TGTGCCAGCAGCAATCCTAGCCGACCCTACGAGCAGTACTTC
cdr3_aa: CASSNPSRPYEQYF

d_call: TRBD2
j_call: TRBJ2-3
clone_size: .
v_call: TRBV10-3
cdr3_nt: TGTGCCATCAGTGCGGGACTAGCGGGAGATACGCAGTATTTT
cdr3_aa: CAISAGLAGDTQYF

d_call: .
j_call: TRBJ2-5
clone_size: many
v_call: TRBV6-1
cdr3_nt: TGTGCCACCTCGCGGCAGGGCCCCGGGGGAGAGACCCAGTACTTC
cdr3_aa: CATSRQGPGGETQYF

d_call: .
j_call: TRBJ2-1
clone_size: .
v_call: TRBV9
cdr3_nt: TGTGCCAGCAGCCCCGGGGAAAGCTCCTACAATGAGCAGTTCTTC
cdr3_aa: CASSPGESSYNEQFF